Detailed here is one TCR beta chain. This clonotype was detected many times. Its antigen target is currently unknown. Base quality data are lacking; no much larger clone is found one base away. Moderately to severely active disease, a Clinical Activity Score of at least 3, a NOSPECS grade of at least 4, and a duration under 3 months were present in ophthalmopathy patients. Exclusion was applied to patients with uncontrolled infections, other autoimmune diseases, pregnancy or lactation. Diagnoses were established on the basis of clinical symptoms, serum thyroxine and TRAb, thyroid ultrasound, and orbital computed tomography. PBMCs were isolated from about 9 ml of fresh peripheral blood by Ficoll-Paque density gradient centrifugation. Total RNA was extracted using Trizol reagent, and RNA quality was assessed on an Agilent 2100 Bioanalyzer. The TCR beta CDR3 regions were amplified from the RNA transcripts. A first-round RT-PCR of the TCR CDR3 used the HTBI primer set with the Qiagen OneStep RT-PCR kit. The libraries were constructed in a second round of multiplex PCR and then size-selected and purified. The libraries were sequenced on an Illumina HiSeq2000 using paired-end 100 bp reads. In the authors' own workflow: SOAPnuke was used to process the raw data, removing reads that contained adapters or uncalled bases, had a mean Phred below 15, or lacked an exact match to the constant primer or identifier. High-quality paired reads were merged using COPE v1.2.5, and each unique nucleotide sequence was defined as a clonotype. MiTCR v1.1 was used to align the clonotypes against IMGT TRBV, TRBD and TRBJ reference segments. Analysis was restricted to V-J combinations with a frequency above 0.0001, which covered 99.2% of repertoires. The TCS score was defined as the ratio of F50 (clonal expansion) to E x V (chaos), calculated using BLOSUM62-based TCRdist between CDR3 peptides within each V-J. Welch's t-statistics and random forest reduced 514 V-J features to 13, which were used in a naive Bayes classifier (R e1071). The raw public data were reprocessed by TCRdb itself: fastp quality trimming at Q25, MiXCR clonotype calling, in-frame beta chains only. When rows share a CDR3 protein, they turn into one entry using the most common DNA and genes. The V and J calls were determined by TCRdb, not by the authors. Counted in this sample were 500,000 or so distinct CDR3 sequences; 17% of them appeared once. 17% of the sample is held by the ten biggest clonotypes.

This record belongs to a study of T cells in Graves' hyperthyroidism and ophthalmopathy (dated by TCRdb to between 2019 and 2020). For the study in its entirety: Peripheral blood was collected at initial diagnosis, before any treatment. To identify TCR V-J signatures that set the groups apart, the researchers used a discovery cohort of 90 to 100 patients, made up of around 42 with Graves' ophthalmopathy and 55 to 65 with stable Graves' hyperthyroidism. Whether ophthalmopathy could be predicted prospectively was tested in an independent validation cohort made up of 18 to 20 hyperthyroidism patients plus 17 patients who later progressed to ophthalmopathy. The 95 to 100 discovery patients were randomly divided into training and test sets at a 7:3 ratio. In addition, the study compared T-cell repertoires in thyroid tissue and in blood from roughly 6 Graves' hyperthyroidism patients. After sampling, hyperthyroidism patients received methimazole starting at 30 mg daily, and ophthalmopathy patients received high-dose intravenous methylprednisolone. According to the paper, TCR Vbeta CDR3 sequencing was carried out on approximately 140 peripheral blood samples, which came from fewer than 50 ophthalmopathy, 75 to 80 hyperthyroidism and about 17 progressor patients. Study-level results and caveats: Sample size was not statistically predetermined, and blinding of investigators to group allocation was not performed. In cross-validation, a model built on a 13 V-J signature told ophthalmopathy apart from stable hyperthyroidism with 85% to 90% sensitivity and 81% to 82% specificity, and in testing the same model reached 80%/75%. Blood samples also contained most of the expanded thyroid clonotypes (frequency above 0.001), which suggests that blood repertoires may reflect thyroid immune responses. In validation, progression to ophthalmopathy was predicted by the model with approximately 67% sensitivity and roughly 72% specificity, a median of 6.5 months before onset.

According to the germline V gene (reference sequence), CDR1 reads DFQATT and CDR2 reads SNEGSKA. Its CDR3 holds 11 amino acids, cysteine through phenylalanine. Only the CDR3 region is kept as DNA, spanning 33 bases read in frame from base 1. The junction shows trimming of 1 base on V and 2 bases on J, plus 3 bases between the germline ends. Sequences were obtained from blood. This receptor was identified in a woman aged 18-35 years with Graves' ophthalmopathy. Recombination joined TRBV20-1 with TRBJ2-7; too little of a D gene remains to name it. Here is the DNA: TGCAGTGCTAGAGGACCCTACGAGCAGTACTTC. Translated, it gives CSARGPYEQYF.